The 6 T cell receptor beta chains given below trace back to one sample, sequenced in a study of spatial heterogeneity in lung cancer. Study results and caveats: It was found that expanded intratumoral alpha and beta TCR counts tracked tumor mutation counts.

Time point defined: sample taken at primary tumor resection. Via MiXCR, TCRdb re-called the 5' RACE reads, giving one row per CDR3 protein. Seen here are 10,000 or so distinct CDR3 sequences, more than 10% observed once, and the top ten hold more than 9%. The antigens for these receptors are not known. The sequences come from lung tumor tissue, collected at surgery. The receptors come from a male donor with early-stage non-small cell lung cancer.

Ten or more counts support this clonotype. Little can be read into the size of this beta chain, an off-target read in a library designed for alpha chains. The chain links TRBV6-4 to TRBJ1-5; 7 positions match TRBD1. Trimming took 5 bases from V and 5 from J; bases not matched to a gene: 3. Germline loops: CDR1 MRHNA, CDR2 SNTAGT. The CDR3 sequence is 13 residues long. CDR3 sequence: CASSRDSDQPQHF. The CDR3 nucleotides are TGTGCCAGCAGTCGGGACAGCGATCAGCCCCAGCATTTT.

In this sample, this clonotype turned up many times. Because this beta chain is a stray read in a library intended to capture alpha chains, its abundance should not be given much weight. The chain is built from TRBV19 and TRBJ2-7, with 9 bases fitting TRBD1. Trimming took 6 bases from V and 0 from J; bases not matched to a gene: 12. Germline CDR1 LNHDA, CDR2 SQIVND (reference sequence). This CDR3 comprises 17 residues. DNA for the CDR3: TGTGCCAGTAGCCTATCCCCGGGACAGGGCTTCTCCTACGAGCAGTACTTC. This gives the protein CASSLSPGQGFSYEQYF.

This clonotype was counted only a few times. This beta chain was picked up by a library intended for alpha chains and is off target, so its count carries little meaning. The V gene is TRBV18, the J gene TRBJ1-1, with no clear D. The CDR3 totals 16 residues. The germline V gene encodes CDR1 KGHSH and CDR2 LQKENI. Trimming removed 2 bases from V and 0 bases from J, with 13 bases in between. CDR3 nucleotides: TGTGCCAGCTCACCAAGGATTTTTGGGGTGAACACTGAAGCTTTCTTT. Its translation: CASSPRIFGVNTEAFF.

There are many counts of this clonotype. In a library made to pick up alpha chains, this beta chain is a stray read with a size that means little. This chain uses TRBV29-1 with TRBJ2-1, with TRBD1 matching 9 bases. CDR1 and CDR2 (germline): SQVTM, ANQGSEA. V shed 6 bases and J 7 bases; nucleotides not matched to a gene: 10. The CDR3 sequence is 14 residues long. The CDR3 sequence: CSVFRDRAKNEQFF. CDR3 nucleotides: TGCAGCGTCTTCCGGGACAGGGCAAAGAATGAGCAGTTCTTC.

Note on this clonotype: With the library built for alpha chains, this beta chain is off target and its frequency is not meaningful. This chain joins TRBV28 and TRBJ1-5; a possible D gene is TRBD1 (5 bases). The CDR3 runs 17 residues. CDR1 is MDHEN and CDR2 is SYDVKM in the germline V gene. Trimming left V 3 bases short and J 6 bases short, with 21 bases between. The CDR3 DNA reads TGTGCCAGCAGTTTTGTTGCCCAAAGGGGATCTTCTCAGCCCCAGCATTTT. This sequence encodes CASSFVAQRGSSQPQHF.

Sample share makes this clonotype medium-sized (0.01 to 0.1%). Being off target in a library aimed at alpha chains, this beta chain has a size of little meaning. The chain carries TRBV13 and TRBJ2-7; D is possibly TRBD1 (6 bases). Trimming left V 1 base short and J 5 bases short, with 15 bases between. The length of the CDR3 is 15 residues. Germline CDR1 reads PRHDT; CDR2 reads FYEKMQ (reference sequence). CDR3 DNA sequence: TGTGCCAGCAGCTTAGAGGGGGATCTGGACCACGAGCAGTACTTC. It encodes CASSLEGDLDHEQYF. Filled out from reference TRBV13 and TRBJ2-7, the complete variable domain reads AAGVIQSPRHLIKEKRETATLKCYPIPRHDTVYWYQQGPGQDPQFLISFYEKMQSDKGSIPDRFSAQQFSDYHSELNMSSLELGDSALYFCASSLEGDLDHEQYFGPGTRLTVT.